This is a list of T cell receptor beta chains from one sample in a study of beta chain features in type 1 diabetes. Libraries were prepared by immunoSEQ multiplex PCR; TCRdb keeps only in-frame clonotypes and omits some of them. Seen here are 40,000 to 60,000 clones, 63% observed once, and the top ten hold 0.25% to 0.35%. The specimen was stem cell memory CD4+ T cells from blood. The receptors were gathered from a woman in her thirties with type 1 diabetes. The CDR3 runs from the conserved cysteine through the conserved F or W. Each record gives: D gene, V gene, J gene, clone size, CDR3 protein, CDR3 DNA. The D gene is left open where the match is weak. Size tells how often a clone was seen (once, few, many) or the class of an expanded clone, and some rows leave it out.

>TRBD2|TRBV27|TRBJ2-7|NA
CASRPTSGRARYEQYF
TGTGCCAGCAGGCCGACTAGCGGGAGGGCAAGATACGAGCAGTACTTC
>NA|TRBV5-1|TRBJ1-5|NA
CASSLGQGLSQPQHF
TGCGCCAGCAGCTTGGGGCAGGGGCTCAGTCAGCCCCAGCATTTT
>TRBD2|TRBV7-2|TRBJ2-6|NA
CASSSGGTAGANVLTF
TGTGCCAGCAGCTCGGGAGGGACTGCTGGGGCCAACGTCCTGACTTTC
>NA|TRBV7-2|TRBJ1-2|NA
CASSLDRTNYGYTF
TGTGCCAGCAGCTTAGACAGGACGAACTATGGCTACACCTTC
>NA|TRBV5-4|TRBJ2-2|NA
CASSLAPAITGELFF
TGTGCCAGCAGCTTGGCCCCAGCGATCACCGGGGAGCTGTTTTTT
>TRBD2|TRBV9|TRBJ2-1|NA
CASSTGSGASSYNEQFF
TGTGCCAGCAGCACCGGAAGCGGGGCTAGCTCCTACAATGAGCAGTTCTTC
>TRBD1|TRBV28|TRBJ1-4|NA
CASSSGGTEKLFF
TGTGCCAGCAGTTCAGGGGGCACTGAAAAACTGTTTTTT
>NA|TRBV5-1|TRBJ1-3|NA
CASSFASYTGNTIYF
TGCGCCAGCAGCTTTGCGAGCTATACTGGAAACACCATATATTTT
>NA|TRBV9|TRBJ1-3|once
CASSTGGAGGNTIYF
TGTGCCAGCTCCACTGGGGGGGCAGGAGGAAACACCATATATTTT
>NA|TRBV19|TRBJ2-7|few
CASSMGLESYEQYF
TGTGCCAGTAGTATGGGACTCGAATCCTACGAGCAGTACTTC
>NA|TRBV19|TRBJ1-1|NA
CASSTLFTGTEAFF
TGTGCCAGTAGTACCCTCTTCACAGGGACTGAAGCTTTCTTT
>TRBD2|TRBV10-3|TRBJ2-2|few
CAIRAGVGTGELFF
TGTGCCATACGAGCGGGAGTGGGCACCGGGGAGCTGTTTTTT
>TRBD1|TRBV7-9|TRBJ2-1|NA
CASSLRGREQFF
TGTGCCAGCAGCTTAAGGGGGCGGGAGCAGTTCTTC
>TRBD2|TRBV7-3|TRBJ2-1|NA
CASSSGVAGSVEQFF
TGTGCCAGCAGCTCCGGAGTAGCGGGATCTGTTGAGCAGTTCTTC
>TRBD2|TRBV5-4|TRBJ2-1|NA
CASSSGTRDVNEQFF
TGTGCCAGCAGCTCCGGGACTAGAGACGTAAATGAGCAGTTCTTC
>NA|TRBV28|TRBJ2-1|NA
CASSFRRAGGYNEQFF
TGTGCCAGCAGTTTTAGGAGGGCAGGGGGATACAATGAGCAGTTCTTC